This T cell receptor beta chain was sequenced for a study of Graves' ophthalmopathy and Graves' hyperthyroidism. Overall study: Peripheral blood was collected at initial diagnosis, before any treatment.

Clinical symptoms, serum thyroxine, TRAb, thyroid ultrasound and orbital computed tomography determined diagnosis. The CDR3 extends over 15 amino acids. V trimming: 2 bases; J trimming: 9 bases; junction bases outside the gene matches: 5. CDR1 and CDR2 (germline): MNHEY, SVGAGI. Amplification targeted the TCR beta CDR3 regions, with RNA transcripts as the source material. The first round was an RT-PCR with HTBI primers, and the second round was a multiplex PCR. TCRdb redid the calling of the multiplex PCR reads with MiXCR, one entry per CDR3 protein. This table has approximately 380,000 distinct CDR3 sequences, roughly 20% appearing once.

The sequenced material came from peripheral blood. The J gene is TRBJ1-6, the V gene TRBV6-5; 9 bases align to TRBD1. The clonotype was recovered from a woman between 18 and 29 years old with stable Graves' hyperthyroidism. The CDR3 spells CASSYKQGAGSPLHF. CDR3 in DNA: TGTGCCAGCAGTTACAAACAGGGGGCAGGTTCACCCCTCCACTTT.